The source of this TCR beta chain is a study of early T cells in non-severe SARS-CoV-2 infection. Study-level points and caveats: Missing private and CD4 specificities, VDJdb matching favored anti-spike CD8 responses.

TCRdb itself ran the 5' RACE reads through MiXCR, one entry per CDR3 protein. The sample yields about 90,000 distinct CDR3 sequences, 9.5% to 15% seen once. Unmatched junction bases numbered 12, after V lost 1 base and J lost 7 bases. In germline, CDR1 is MNHEY, CDR2 SVGAGI. The CDR3 has 16 amino acids. Details on this clonotype: What it binds is unknown.

The sequence derives from an adult who was a healthcare worker with PCR-confirmed SARS-CoV-2 infection or an uninfected control (not recorded which). The sample here was whole blood, taken at baseline. This chain links TRBV6-5 with TRBJ2-7, with TRBD2 matching 8 bases. CDR3 sequence (DNA): TGTGCCAGCAGTTACTTAGGAGCGGGGGTGGTGCGGGAGCAGTACTTC. It specifies CASSYLGAGVVREQYF.